This T cell receptor beta chain was observed in a study of technical replicates of blood from a handful of donors. Assay used: immunoSEQ multiplex PCR; TCRdb lists only in-frame clones, some missing. The sample lists about 85,000 clones; around 94% were seen once. This CDR3 region has 14 residues. Looked up from germline, CDR1 is SGHRS and CDR2 is YFSETQ. Trimming left V 2 bases short and J 0 bases short, with 9 bases between. This clone was recorded only once. The TCR comes from a human donor in good health. The specimen was T cells isolated from PBMCs. The chain joins TRBV5-1 to TRBJ2-7; TRBD1 might be the D (5 bases). This CDR3 is CASSFYQGSYEQYF. CDR3 in DNA: TGCGCCAGCAGCTTTTACCAGGGCTCCTACGAGCAGTACTTC.